This T cell receptor (beta chain) came from a study of blood T cell repertoires in COVID-19. Looking at the study overall: The United States, Italy and Spain provided the acute and convalescent COVID-19 samples.

With 5 bases removed from V and 9 bases from J, the gap between germline ends came to 11 bases. Germline V CDR1 and CDR2: LNHDA, SQIVND (reference sequence). The CDR3 has 13 residues. TCRdb's copy holds only in-frame clones and misses some; the assay was immunoSEQ multiplex PCR. The sample lists 200,000 to 250,000 clones, 85% to 90% occurring once. Sequencing input: peripheral blood. V and J are TRBV19 and TRBJ1-6; unclear D gene. The sequence was collected from a man aged 25-40 years with COVID-19, enrolled during active disease. CDR3 DNA sequence: TGTGCCAGTAGTCCCCCCCTTAGTTCACCCCTCCACTTT. This gives the protein CASSPPLSSPLHF. The full variable domain, its missing parts supplied by reference TRBV19 and TRBJ1-6, is DGGITQSPKYLFRKEGQNVTLSCEQNLNHDAMYWYRQDPGQGLRLIYYSQIVNDFQKGDIAEGYSVSREKKESFPLTVTSAQKNPTAFYLCASSPPLSSPLHFGNGTRLTVT.